These 25 T cell receptor beta chains originate from one sample sequenced in a study of shared clonotypes between healthy human individuals. The naive CD8 subset, CD45RO-negative cells positively selected for CCR7, excluded terminally differentiated effector memory CD45RA+ cells. Clones were read by immunoSEQ multiplex PCR, and TCRdb kept only the in-frame ones, dropping some. The repertoire holds about 650,000 clones, with around 95% as singletons. The sample consisted of naive CD8+ T cells sorted from blood. All receptors come from a young woman in good health.

The CDR3 region has the DNA TGTGCCAGCAGTTTAAGGGGCCCAGGGAACATTCAGTACTTC. It codes for CASSLRGPGNIQYF. This chain connects TRBV28 to TRBJ2-4; tentatively, D is TRBD1 (5 bases). Per germline, CDR1 MDHEN and CDR2 SYDVKM. V was cut by 2 bases and J by 7 bases, with 12 bases left in between. CDR3 length: 14 residues.

This chain joins TRBV11-2 and TRBJ2-5, with 7 bases fitting TRBD2. Matching the DNA end better, TRBJ2-7 makes the J call doubtful. Per the germline V gene, CDR1 is SGHAT and CDR2 is FQNNGV. The CDR3 runs to 14 residues. Here the CDR3 reads CASSPALAIYEQYF. The CDR3 coding sequence is TGTGCCAGCAGCCCCGCACTAGCGATCTACGAGCAGTACTTC.

V and J are TRBV11-2 and TRBJ1-1; TRBD1 might be the D (5 bases). Germline CDR1 is SGHAT and CDR2 is FQNNGV. V lost 1 base and J 4 bases, leaving 10 bases between the germline ends. The CDR3 runs to 14 residues. CDR3 sequence: CASSLGFGGTEAFF. CDR3 coding DNA: TGTGCCAGCAGCTTAGGGTTTGGGGGCACTGAAGCTTTCTTT.

The chain couples TRBV7-9 to TRBJ2-1; no definite D call. The germline V gene has CDR1 SEHNR and CDR2 FQNEAQ (reference sequence). The CDR3 consists of 11 residues. V was shortened by 2 bases and J by 7 bases, with 3 bases between the two germline ends. DNA for the CDR3: TGTGCCAGCAGCTTATTGAATGAGCAGTTCTTC. It is translated as CASSLLNEQFF. Full variable domain (rest looked up from reference TRBV7-9 and TRBJ2-1): DTGVSQNPRHKITKRGQNVTFRCDPISEHNRLYWYRQTLGQGPEFLTYFQNEAQLEKSRLLSDRFSAERPKGSFSTLEIQRTEQGDSAMYLCASSLLNEQFFGPGTRLTVL.

The rearrangement uses TRBV5-1 and TRBJ2-1; 7 positions agree with TRBD2. The germline V gene has CDR1 SGHRS and CDR2 YFSETQ. Trimming cost V 0 bases and J 3 bases; bases outside gene matches: 3. The CDR3 is made up of 15 amino acids. The CDR3 sequence is CASSLASGVYNEQFF. The CDR3, as DNA: TGCGCCAGCAGCTTGGCTAGCGGAGTCTACAATGAGCAGTTCTTC.

V gene TRBV21-1 combines with J gene TRBJ2-4; TRBD2 was called by the table and not checked on the DNA. TRBV21-1 is a pseudogene locus. The CDR3 consists of 17 residues. The DNA of the CDR3 is TGTGCCAGCAGCAAAACTAGCGGAAAACTAGCCAAAAACATTCAGTACTTC. Translated: CASSKTSGKLAKNIQYF.

The chain recombines TRBV5-1 with TRBJ2-1; 12 bases align to TRBD2. The germline V gene encodes CDR1 SGHRS and CDR2 YFSETQ. This CDR3 spans 14 amino acids. The J segment lost 7 bases and the V segment lost 2 bases, leaving 1 base of the junction unmatched. The CDR3 loop reads CASSFTSGGNEQFF. Here the CDR3 DNA reads TGCGCCAGCAGCTTCACTAGCGGGGGGAATGAGCAGTTCTTC.

Comment on this clone: This same CDR3 is encoded by further DNA sequences in the sample. The genes are TRBV11-2 and TRBJ2-2; D gene unclear. This CDR3 has 13 amino acids. Germline V gene sequence: CDR1 SGHAT, CDR2 FQNNGV. V gave up 1 base and J gave up 6 bases, with 6 bases separating them. DNA of the CDR3: TGTGCCAGCAGCTTAGCCGGGCCCGGGGAGCTGTTTTTT. This sequence encodes CASSLAGPGELFF. The complete variable domain, with remaining parts taken from reference TRBV11-2 and TRBJ2-2, reads EAGVAQSPRYKIIEKRQSVAFWCNPISGHATLYWYQQILGQGPKLLIQFQNNGVVDDSQLPKDRFSAERLKGVDSTLKIQPAKLEDSAVYLCASSLAGPGELFFGEGSRLTVL.

V and J are TRBV11-2 and TRBJ1-1; D unresolved. Trimming shortened V by 6 bases and J by 3 bases, and 23 bases separated the two germline ends. The CDR3 covers 17 residues. Germline V gene lookup returns CDR1 SGHAT and CDR2 FQNNGV. The CDR3 sequence is CASRPTSLTRVDTEAFF. CDR3 nucleotide sequence: TGTGCCAGCAGGCCCACTTCACTGACACGAGTTGACACTGAAGCTTTCTTT.

This chain links TRBV6-5 with TRBJ2-7; D not certain. This CDR3 region has 14 residues. V lost 6 bases, J lost 2 bases, and 14 bases lay in between. Germline CDR1 is MNHEY and CDR2 is SVGAGI. The CDR3 DNA reads TGTGCCAGCAGCCAAAACGTCGGAGCCTACGAGCAGTACTTC. The encoded protein is CASSQNVGAYEQYF.

The V gene is TRBV5-1, the J gene TRBJ2-1, with 12 bases identical to TRBD2. The germline V gene has CDR1 SGHRS and CDR2 YFSETQ. V was pared by 4 bases and J by 7 bases, with 6 bases of the junction left unmatched. This CDR3 spans 15 amino acids. CDR3 nucleotides: TGCGCCAGCAGCGTGACTAGCGGGAGAGGTAATGAGCAGTTCTTC. The encoded protein is CASSVTSGRGNEQFF.

The chain has TRBV5-8 and TRBJ1-5; 7 bases match TRBD1. CDR1 is SGHTS, CDR2 YDEGEE, per germline. This CDR3 spans 17 amino acids. With V trimmed by 4 bases and J by 5 bases, 15 bases remained unmatched. CDR3 in amino acids: CASSPSVWSGGYQPQHF. CDR3 sequence (DNA): TGTGCCAGCAGCCCATCTGTCTGGTCAGGGGGTTATCAGCCCCAGCATTTT.

The chain is built from TRBV27 and TRBJ2-1; 10 bases agree with TRBD2. The germline CDR1 and CDR2 sequences are MNHEY and SMNVEV (reference sequence). The CDR3 spans 15 residues. J was trimmed by 5 bases and V by 5 bases; bases with no gene match: 6. CDR3 DNA sequence: TGTGCCAGCAGTCTACGGACTAGCGGAAACAATGAGCAGTTCTTC. It specifies CASSLRTSGNNEQFF.

The chain has TRBV6-6 and TRBJ1-1, with D possibly matching TRBD1 (6 bases). The CDR3 has 14 amino acids. Germline CDR1 reads MNHNY; CDR2 reads SVGAGI (reference sequence). Trimming removed 5 bases from V and 3 bases from J, with 13 bases in between. The CDR3 DNA is TGTGCCAGCAGTGCCTCCGGGGGCTACACTGAAGCTTTCTTT. Translated: CASSASGGYTEAFF.

CDR3 residues: CASSSTGSLAPILYEQYF. In nucleotides, the CDR3 is TGTGCCAGCAGCTCCACTGGCAGCTTGGCTCCCATCCTTTACGAGCAGTACTTC. The chain couples TRBV5-5 to TRBJ2-7, with unresolved D. Trimming removed 3 bases at V and 4 bases at J, with 26 bases between. CDR1 SGHKS and CDR2 YYEKEE come from the germline V gene (reference sequence). The CDR3 loop spans 18 amino acids.

This chain's CDR3 is CASSLLGGNTQYF. The CDR3 nucleotides are TGTGCCAGCAGTTTACTAGGCGGCAATACGCAGTATTTT. The chain links TRBV27 to TRBJ2-3; D gene uncertain. This CDR3 region has 13 residues. Trimming shortened V by 2 bases and J by 7 bases, and 10 bases separated the two germline ends. Germline CDR1 MNHEY, CDR2 SMNVEV (reference sequence).

The rearrangement links TRBV7-9 to TRBJ1-1; no clear D. Looked up from germline, CDR1 is SEHNR and CDR2 is FQNEAQ (reference sequence). V lost 8 bases to trimming and J lost 4 bases, with 23 bases between them. This CDR3 contains 16 residues. The DNA of the CDR3 is TGTGCCAGCTCACCCCGCCTGGGTTTCACCCTCACTGAAGCTTTCTTT. It yields the protein CASSPRLGFTLTEAFF.

The V and J genes are TRBV11-1 and TRBJ2-2; tentatively, D is TRBD2 (6 bases). Trimming shortened V by 6 bases and J by 3 bases, and 11 bases separated the two germline ends. This CDR3 spans 14 amino acids. The germline V gene has CDR1 SGHAT and CDR2 FQDESV (reference sequence). DNA for the CDR3: TGTGCCAGCAGTAGTAGCGGTTACACCGGGGAGCTGTTTTTT. This codes for CASSSSGYTGELFF.

The chain is built from TRBV9 and TRBJ1-1, with 7 bases lining up with TRBD1. The V gene end was trimmed by 0 bases and the J gene end by 2 bases; junction bases not matched to a gene: 4. The CDR3 extends over 15 amino acids. Germline V CDR1 and CDR2: SGDLS, YYNGEE. CDR3 nucleotides: TGTGCCAGCAGCGTAGGACAGGGCGTCAACACTGAAGCTTTCTTT. It is translated as CASSVGQGVNTEAFF.

The rearrangement uses TRBV5-1 and TRBJ2-2; possible D gene TRBD2, 5 bases. The CDR3 covers 13 residues. Trimming removed 4 bases from V and 8 bases from J, with 12 bases in between. Germline CDR1 is SGHRS and CDR2 is YFSETQ. CDR3 region: CASSLLRGGELFF. Written as DNA, the CDR3 is TGCGCCAGCAGCCTCCTCCGCGGGGGGGAGCTGTTTTTT.

The chain is built from TRBV9 and TRBJ1-4; no firm D call. The CDR3 loop spans 14 amino acids. Between the trimmed V and J ends, which lost 5 bases and 5 bases, there was a span of 13 bases. Germline CDR1 SGDLS, CDR2 YYNGEE. The CDR3 spells CASSTGTRNEKLFF. CDR3 coding DNA: TGTGCCAGCAGTACGGGCACGAGAAATGAAAAACTGTTTTTT.

This chain uses TRBV14 with TRBJ2-7; no firm D call. There are 13 residues in the CDR3. Germline-derived CDR1 and CDR2 are SGHDN and FVKESK. Trimming removed 2 bases from V and 4 bases from J, with 9 bases in between. The CDR3 bases are TGTGCCAGCAGCCAATTGGTGGATTACGAGCAGTACTTC. Protein sequence: CASSQLVDYEQYF. Full variable domain (missing parts from reference TRBV14 and TRBJ2-7): EAGVTQFPSHSVIEKGQTVTLRCDPISGHDNLYWYRRVMGKEIKFLLHFVKESKQDESGMPNNRFLAERTGGTYSTLKVQPAELEDSGVYFCASSQLVDYEQYFGPGTRLTVT.

This sequence joins TRBV11-2 and TRBJ2-7; D ambiguous. This CDR3 has 14 amino acids. Germline loops: CDR1 SGHAT, CDR2 FQNNGV. The germline V and J ends were trimmed by 4 bases and 0 bases, with 10 bases remaining between them. The CDR3 loop is CASSSRTVSYEQYF. DNA of the CDR3: TGTGCCAGCAGCTCAAGGACGGTCTCCTACGAGCAGTACTTC.

The chain carries TRBV27 and TRBJ2-1; 8 bases line up with TRBD2. V was clipped by 11 bases and J by 9 bases; unmatched bases: 6. The CDR3 runs 11 residues. Germline loops: CDR1 MNHEY, CDR2 SMNVEV (reference sequence). Here the CDR3 reads CASSSGGEQFF. The CDR3 nucleotides are TGTGCCTCCTCGAGCGGGGGTGAGCAGTTCTTC.

This rearrangement joins TRBV30 to TRBJ1-2; D is ambiguous. The V gene's germline CDR1 is GTSNPN and CDR2 SVGIG (reference sequence). V lost 5 bases and J 6 bases, leaving 19 bases between the germline ends. The CDR3 sequence is 14 residues long. CDR3 residues: CAWEPTRFLHGYTF. CDR3 DNA sequence: TGTGCCTGGGAGCCCACCAGGTTCCTTCATGGCTACACCTTC.